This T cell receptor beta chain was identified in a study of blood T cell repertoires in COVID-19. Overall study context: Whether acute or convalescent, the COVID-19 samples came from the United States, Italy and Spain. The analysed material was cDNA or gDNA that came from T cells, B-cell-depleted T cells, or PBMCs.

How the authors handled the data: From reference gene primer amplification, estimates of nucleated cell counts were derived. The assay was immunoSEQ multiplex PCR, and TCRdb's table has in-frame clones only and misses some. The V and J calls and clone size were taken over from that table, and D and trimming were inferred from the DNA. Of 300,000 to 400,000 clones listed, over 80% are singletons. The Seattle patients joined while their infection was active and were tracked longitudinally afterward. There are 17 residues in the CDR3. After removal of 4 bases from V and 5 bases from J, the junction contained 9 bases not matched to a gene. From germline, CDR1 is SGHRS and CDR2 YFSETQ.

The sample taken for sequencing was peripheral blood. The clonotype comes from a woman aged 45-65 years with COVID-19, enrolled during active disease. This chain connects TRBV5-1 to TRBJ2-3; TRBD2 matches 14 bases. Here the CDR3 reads CASSQGTSGSLGDTQYF. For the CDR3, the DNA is TGCGCCAGCAGCCAAGGGACTAGCGGGAGTTTGGGAGATACGCAGTATTTT.